Following are 7 T cell receptor beta chains from one sample sequenced in a study of blood T cell repertoires in COVID-19. TCRdb's table, derived via immunoSEQ multiplex PCR, lists solely in-frame clones and lacks some. The table records 140,000 or so clones, approximately 85% of them present only once. Input material: peripheral blood. These receptor sequences come from a man aged 50 or older with acute or convalescent COVID-19.

The chain employs TRBV2 and TRBJ1-2; possibly TRBD1 for D (5 bases). Between the trimmed V and J ends, which lost 4 bases and 8 bases, there was a span of 17 bases. This CDR3 has 14 amino acids. Germline assignment: CDR1 SNHLY and CDR2 FYNNEI. CDR3 amino acids: CASSVGQSYSGYTF. CDR3 in DNA: TGTGCCAGCAGTGTAGGACAATCTTATAGCGGCTACACCTTC.

V usage is TRBV28 and J usage is TRBJ2-5, with 8 positions matching TRBD1. Germline V gene lookup returns CDR1 MDHEN and CDR2 SYDVKM. V gave up 6 bases and J gave up 9 bases; unmatched junction bases: 15. CDR3 length: 15 amino acids. Here the CDR3 DNA reads TGTGCCAGCAGCCTCGACAGGGGCCGCCTTGAGGCCCAGTACTTC. Translation: CASSLDRGRLEAQYF.

The gene calls are TRBV20-1 and TRBJ2-1; D call uncertain. Germline values: CDR1 DFQATT, CDR2 SNEGSKA (reference sequence). The V end lost 6 bases, the J end lost 10 bases, and 13 bases lay between the germline ends. CDR3 length equals 11 residues. Written as DNA, the CDR3 is TGCAGTGCCCCACTTATGGGCGAGCAGTTCTTC. Amino acids: CSAPLMGEQFF.

This chain uses TRBV5-1 with TRBJ1-2, with 9 bases lining up with TRBD1. Germline CDR1 is SGHRS and CDR2 is YFSETQ. This CDR3 has 15 amino acids. J lost 9 bases, V lost 0 bases, and 9 bases had no gene match. CDR3 bases: TGCGCCAGCAGCTTGGATCGGGGACAGGGTATGCGCTACACCTTC. It specifies CASSLDRGQGMRYTF.

The rearrangement links TRBV9 to TRBJ2-2; tentatively, D is TRBD1 (6 bases). The germline V gene has CDR1 SGDLS and CDR2 YYNGEE. V gave up 0 bases and J gave up 1 base, with 13 bases separating them. CDR3 size: 17 residues. DNA of the CDR3: TGTGCCAGCAGCGTAGAGATGGCAGGGGTGAACACCGGGGAGCTGTTTTTT. This encodes CASSVEMAGVNTGELFF.

The chain couples TRBV9 to TRBJ2-1; 8 positions match TRBD2. The V segment lost 0 bases and the J segment 7 bases; nucleotides outside the gene matches: 9. CDR3 size: 16 residues. Germline V gene sequence: CDR1 SGDLS, CDR2 YYNGEE. The CDR3 protein is CASSVASGRLGNEQFF. As DNA, the CDR3 is TGTGCCAGCAGCGTAGCCAGCGGGAGATTAGGGAATGAGCAGTTCTTC.

The table lists this clone with a count of one. V gene TRBV6-5 combines with J gene TRBJ1-1; 9 positions agree with TRBD1. The CDR3 runs to 14 residues. V lost 7 bases to trimming and J lost 3 bases; unmatched junction nucleotides: 6. Germline CDR1 MNHEY, CDR2 SVGAGI. The CDR3 DNA sequence: TGTGCCAGCACCGTTAACAGGGGGCACACTGAAGCTTTCTTT. It codes for CASTVNRGHTEAFF.